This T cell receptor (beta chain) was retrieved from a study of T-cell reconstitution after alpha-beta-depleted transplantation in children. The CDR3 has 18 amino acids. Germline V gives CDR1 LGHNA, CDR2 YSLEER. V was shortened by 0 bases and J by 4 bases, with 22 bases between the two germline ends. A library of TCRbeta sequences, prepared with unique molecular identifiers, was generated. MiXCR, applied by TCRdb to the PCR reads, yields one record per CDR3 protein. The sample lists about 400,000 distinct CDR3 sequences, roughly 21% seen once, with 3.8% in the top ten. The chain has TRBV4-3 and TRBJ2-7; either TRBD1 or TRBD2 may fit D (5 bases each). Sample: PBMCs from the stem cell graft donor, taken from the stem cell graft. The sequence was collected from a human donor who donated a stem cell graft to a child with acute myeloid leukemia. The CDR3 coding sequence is TGCGCCAGCAGCCAAGATGGGGACCCGGGGCGACCATTTTACGAGCAGTACTTC. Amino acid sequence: CASSQDGDPGRPFYEQYF.